The 2 T cell receptor beta chains in this list originate from one sample, sequenced in a study of T-cell memory formation after mild COVID-19. A single record per CDR3 protein comes from TCRdb applying MiXCR to the 5' RACE reads. The data show hundreds of thousands of distinct CDR3 sequences, just over 20% seen once. Sample: PBMCs or a T cell subset sorted from them (not recorded which). Source of these receptors: an adult woman who had mild COVID-19 (a few samples of this study predate the infection). Cell type and time point are not known.

This clonotype was found many times. The chain uses TRBV18 and TRBJ2-1; D remains ambiguous. The CDR3 sequence is 11 residues long. CDR1 and CDR2 (germline): KGHSH, LQKENI. V dropped 3 bases and J dropped 9 bases, with 6 bases sitting between them. CDR3 region: CASSPPGEQFF. As DNA, the CDR3 is TGTGCCAGCTCACCCCCCGGTGAGCAGTTCTTC.

The sample holds a few counts of this clonotype. V gene TRBV5-1 combines with J gene TRBJ2-5; D is perhaps TRBD1 (6 bases). V shed 2 bases and J shed 5 bases, with 10 bases lying between them. The CDR3 is 13 residues long. Germline loops: CDR1 SGHRS, CDR2 YFSETQ. CDR3 sequence (DNA): TGCGCCAGCAGCTTAGGGGACACGGAGACCCAGTACTTC. Translating gives CASSLGDTETQYF.